This T cell receptor beta chain was found in a study of shared clonotypes between healthy human individuals. Study results and limitations: Rarefaction gave evidence that sorted-subset sequencing remained incomplete despite large depth. Among the subsets, naive ones generally showed larger estimated richness than memory ones.

The study ran the assay at deep level. Method: immunoSEQ multiplex PCR; TCRdb's copy keeps in-frame clones and lacks some. The sample yields about 2.1 million clones, 80% to 95% seen once. Naive CD8 cells, CD45RO-negative and positively selected for CCR7, excluded terminally differentiated effector memory CD45RA+ cells. This CDR3 is 12 amino acids long. The V gene's germline CDR1 is MNHEY and CDR2 SMNVEV (reference sequence). Trimming took off 5 bases at V and 5 bases at J, with 9 bases between the two ends. As concerns this clone: The antigen is unknown. Distinct nucleotide sequences in the sample also encode this CDR3.

The rearrangement joins TRBV27 to TRBJ2-5; D is ambiguous. This TCR derives from a man between 18 and 35 years old in good health. Some clones in this sample may be carry-over from other donors' samples. The sample was naive CD8+ T cells from PBMCs. CDR3 DNA sequence: TGTGCCAGCAGTGGTCTGGGGGAGACCCAGTACTTC. It specifies CASSGLGETQYF.